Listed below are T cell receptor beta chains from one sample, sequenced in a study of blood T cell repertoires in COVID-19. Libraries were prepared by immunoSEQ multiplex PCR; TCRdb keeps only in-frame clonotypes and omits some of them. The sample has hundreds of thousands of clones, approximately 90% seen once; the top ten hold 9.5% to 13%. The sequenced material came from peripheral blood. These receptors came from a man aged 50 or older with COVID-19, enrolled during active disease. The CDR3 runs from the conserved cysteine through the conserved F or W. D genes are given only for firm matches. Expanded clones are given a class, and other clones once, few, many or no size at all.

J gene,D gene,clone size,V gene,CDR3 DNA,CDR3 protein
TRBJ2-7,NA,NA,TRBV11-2,TGTGCCAGCAGCTTAGCGGGGGTCGAGCAGTACTTC,CASSLAGVEQYF
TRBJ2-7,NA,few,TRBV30,TGTGCCTGGAGTGTACTGGGAGCGCCCTTAGCCTTC,CAWSVLGAPLAF
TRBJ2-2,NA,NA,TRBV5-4,TGTGCCAGCAGCCATAACAGGGATTTAGGGGAGCTGTTTTTT,CASSHNRDLGELFF
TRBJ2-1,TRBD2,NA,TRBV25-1,TGTGCCAGCAGTATACTAGCGGGAGGACTATACTCCTACAATGAGCAGTTCTTC,CASSILAGGLYSYNEQFF
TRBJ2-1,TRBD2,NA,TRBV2,TGTGCCAGTAAACTAGCGGGAGGGACCATAGAGCAGTTCTTC,CASKLAGGTIEQFF
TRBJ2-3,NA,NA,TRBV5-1,TGCGCCAGCAGCTTGACAGGGCTCTCCGGCACAGATACGCAGTATTTT,CASSLTGLSGTDTQYF
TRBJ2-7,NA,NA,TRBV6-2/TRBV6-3,TGTGCCAGCAGTTTCGGACAGATACCTACGAAGCAGTACTTC,CASSFGQIPTKQYF
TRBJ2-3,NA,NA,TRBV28,TGTGCCAGCAGTTTCCTCAGAAGCACAGATACGCAGTATTTT,CASSFLRSTDTQYF
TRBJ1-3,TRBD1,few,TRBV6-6,TGTGCCAGCAGTCCGGACAGGGGCTCATACTCTGGAAACACCATATATTTT,CASSPDRGSYSGNTIYF
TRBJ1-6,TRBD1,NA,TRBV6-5,TGTGCCAGCAGTCCCCGGACAGGGGGGACACCCCTCCACTTT,CASSPRTGGTPLHF
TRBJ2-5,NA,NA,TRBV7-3,TGTGCCAGCAGCTTAAACGGTCTAGAAGAGACCCAGTACTTC,CASSLNGLEETQYF
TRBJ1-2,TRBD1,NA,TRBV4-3,TGCGCCAGCAGCCAAGAAGTAGACAGGGAGGAGTATGGCTACACCTTC,CASSQEVDREEYGYTF
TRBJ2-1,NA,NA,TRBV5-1,TGCGCCAGCAGCCCCCTAGGAAGCTCCTACAATGAGCAGTTCTTC,CASSPLGSSYNEQFF
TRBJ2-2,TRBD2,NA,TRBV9,TGTGCCAGCAGCGTAGGACTAGCGGGAGTTGAGGAGCTGTTTTTT,CASSVGLAGVEELFF
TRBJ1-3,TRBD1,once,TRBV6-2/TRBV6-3,TGTGCCAGCAGTCGGACAGGGCCCTACTCTGGAAACACCATATATTTT,CASSRTGPYSGNTIYF
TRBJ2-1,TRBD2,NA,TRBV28,TGTGCCAGCACCCGTCCCCGGGGCAGTGGACTAGCGGGAGGGGGCACCTACAATGAGCAGTTCTTC,CASTRPRGSGLAGGGTYNEQFF
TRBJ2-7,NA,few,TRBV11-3,TGTGCCAGCAGCTTAGCTGGCGGGGTCTACGAGCAGTACTTC,CASSLAGGVYEQYF
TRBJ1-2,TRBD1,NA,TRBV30,TGTGCCTTGGGACAGGGGGCCGGTGGCTACACCTTC,CALGQGAGGYTF
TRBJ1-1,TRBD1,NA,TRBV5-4,TGTGCCAGCAGCATACAGGGGGCAACTGAAGCTTTCTTT,CASSIQGATEAFF
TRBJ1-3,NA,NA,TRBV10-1,TGCGCCAGCAGGGAGAGGGGTTCTGGAAACACCATATATTTT,CASRERGSGNTIYF
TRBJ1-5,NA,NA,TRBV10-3,TGTGCCATAACAGGGAACCCTAATCAGCCCCAGCATTTT,CAITGNPNQPQHF
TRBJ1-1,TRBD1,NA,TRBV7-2,TGTGCCAGCAGCTTAGGGACAGGGAGAACTGAAGCTTTCTTT,CASSLGTGRTEAFF
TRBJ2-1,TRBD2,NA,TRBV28,TGTGCCAGCAGTGGCTGGCGGGGGGGCGTAAATGAGCAGTTCTTC,CASSGWRGGVNEQFF
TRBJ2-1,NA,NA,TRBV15,TGTGCCACCAGCAGAGTCTCATCGGGTGAGCAGTTCTTC,CATSRVSSGEQFF
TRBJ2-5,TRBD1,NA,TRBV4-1,TGCGCCAGCAGCCAACACAGGGGTATGGAGACCCAGTACTTC,CASSQHRGMETQYF
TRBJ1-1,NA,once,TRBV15,TGTGCCACCAGCAGACCTTACACTGAAGCTTTCTTT,CATSRPYTEAFF
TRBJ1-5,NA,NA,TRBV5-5,TGTGCCAGCAGCACCGAGGGGGAACCCCAGCATTTT,CASSTEGEPQHF
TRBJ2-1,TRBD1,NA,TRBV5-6,TGTGCCAGCAGCTTGGGACAGGGGGCGATTGGGGAGCAGTTCTTC,CASSLGQGAIGEQFF
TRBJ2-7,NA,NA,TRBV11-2,TGTGCCAGCAGCCGCGACAGAGAGAACTACGAGCAGTACTTC,CASSRDRENYEQYF
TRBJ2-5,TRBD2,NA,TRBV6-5,TGTGCCAGCAGTAACTTCGGGGGGGAAGAGACCCAGTACTTC,CASSNFGGEETQYF